These 6 T cell receptor beta chains originate from one sample sequenced in a study of T cells in Graves' hyperthyroidism and ophthalmopathy. Amplification yielded TCR beta CDR3 regions, with RNA transcripts as the source. With the HTBI primer set, the TCR CDR3 went through a first round of RT-PCR. A single record per CDR3 protein comes from TCRdb applying MiXCR to the multiplex PCR reads. The table has about 530,000 distinct CDR3 sequences, about 15% seen once. The material sequenced was blood. The receptors derive from a woman aged 18-29 years with Graves' ophthalmopathy.

As DNA, the CDR3 is TGCAGCGTTGTTTCTGGGACAGTCTCCTACGAGCAGTACTTC. Translating gives CSVVSGTVSYEQYF. The rearrangement uses TRBV29-1 and TRBJ2-7; 7 bases line up with TRBD1. Germline V gene data show CDR1 as SQVTM and CDR2 as ANQGSEA. This CDR3 spans 14 amino acids. J gave up 0 bases and V 4 bases, and 6 bases lay outside the gene matches.

This clonotype has only a few counts. The chain employs TRBV12-3 or TRBV12-4 and TRBJ2-7; perhaps TRBD1 as D (6 bases). V lost 5 bases and J 1 base, leaving 12 bases between the germline ends. The CDR3 runs to 14 residues. DNA of the CDR3: TGTGCCAGCAGTCTATGGCAGGGGTCCTACGAGCAGTACTTC. Protein product: CASSLWQGSYEQYF.

This clonotype was detected ten times or more. The chain employs TRBV5-4 and TRBJ2-1; TRBD2 matches at 12 bases. Germline V gives CDR1 SGHNT, CDR2 YYREEE (reference sequence). The CDR3 has 16 residues. The V segment lost 0 bases and the J segment 6 bases; nucleotides outside the gene matches: 4. CDR3 coding DNA: TGTGCCAGCAGCTTGGCTCTAGCGGGAGGGCCCAATGAGCAGTTCTTC. Its translation is CASSLALAGGPNEQFF.

To note about this clonotype: A much larger clone sits a single nucleotide away, making a read error possible. The genes are TRBV27 and TRBJ2-6, with a possible D match to TRBD2 (6 bases). The CDR3 runs 13 residues. From germline, CDR1 is MNHEY and CDR2 SMNVEV (reference sequence). In DNA form, the CDR3 reads TGTGCCAGCAGTTTCGGGGAGGACAACATCCTGACTTTC. Encoded protein: CASSFGEDNILTF.

This clonotype showed up many times. The rearrangement links TRBV9 to TRBJ2-3; no reliable D call. The V gene's germline CDR1 is SGDLS and CDR2 YYNGEE. Trimming removed 5 bases at V and 4 bases at J, with 17 bases between. The CDR3 sequence is 15 residues long. In DNA, the CDR3 is TGTGCCAGCAGTCCGTTCTTGAGTTCCCCAGATACGCAGTATTTT. It encodes CASSPFLSSPDTQYF.

The chain links TRBV7-8 to TRBJ2-3; 9 bases match TRBD2. CDR1 and CDR2 (germline): SGHVS, FQNEAQ. The length of the CDR3 is 16 residues. V shed 0 bases and J 4 bases; nucleotides not matched to a gene: 5. The CDR3 nucleotides read TGTGCCAGCAGCTTAGCGGCAGCGGGGGGCCCAGATACGCAGTATTTT. This encodes CASSLAAAGGPDTQYF.